The 9 T cell receptor beta chains below all came from one sample that was sequenced in a study of T cell repertoires and HLA-DP antigens (dated by TCRdb to 2017 to 2018). These receptors lack a known antigen. The protocol used for the library was the immunoSEQ multiplex PCR assay. Sourced from immuneACCESS, this table was stored by TCRdb with only in-frame sequences that have V and J called. A share of the clones is absent; for the studies checked, an unresolved V gene accounts for under half, and the remainder has no known explanation. This sample lists 85,000 to 90,000 clones; more than 75% were detected once. The ten largest make up roughly 1.5% of the sample. Sequencing was performed on CD4+ T cells from PBMCs. These receptors all stem from a man over 45 in good health and CMV-seronegative.

The chain couples TRBV7-9 to TRBJ2-7; TRBD2 agrees at 8 bases. The germline gives CDR1 SEHNR, CDR2 FQNEAQ (reference sequence). After removal of 11 bases from V and 6 bases from J, the junction contained 15 bases not matched to a gene. The CDR3 runs 14 residues. The CDR3 spells CAGTRSGRETEQYF. CDR3 sequence (DNA): TGTGCCGGGACGCGAAGCGGGAGAGAAACCGAGCAGTACTTC.

As to this clone: The junction shows a germline mismatch at one end, possibly a read error. This sequence joins TRBV7-7 and TRBJ2-1; D might be TRBD2 (5 bases). Looked up from germline, CDR1 is SSHAT and CDR2 is FNYEAQ (reference sequence). The CDR3 contains 17 residues. CDR3: CASSQRLSGSSYNEQFF. Written as DNA, the CDR3 is TGTGCTAGCAGTCAACGGTTGAGCGGAAGCTCCTACAATGAGCAGTTCTTC.

This clone was detected only once. The chain combines TRBV6-6 with TRBJ2-2; the match to TRBD1 covers 10 bases. Losses at the gene ends were 6 bases for V and 7 bases for J; bases not matched to a gene: 8. CDR1 and CDR2 from the germline V gene are MNHNY and SVGAGI (reference sequence). There are 15 residues in the CDR3. CDR3 sequence (DNA): TGTGCCAGCAGCCGCGACAGGGGGCTTATCGGGGAGCTGTTTTTT. It encodes CASSRDRGLIGELFF.

V usage is TRBV5-8 and J usage is TRBJ2-1, with 10 nucleotides matching TRBD1. This CDR3 comprises 16 residues. From germline, CDR1 is SGHTS and CDR2 YDEGEE. Trimming at V came to 0 bases and at J to 8 bases, leaving 8 bases not matched to a gene. Here the CDR3 DNA reads TGTGCCAGCAGCTTGGCCTTCGGGACAGGGGTCCATGAGCAGTTCTTC. Translating gives CASSLAFGTGVHEQFF.

This chain uses TRBV6-1 with TRBJ2-3; TRBD2 matches 13 bases. V dropped 7 bases and J dropped 0; count of bases not matched to a gene: 1. CDR3 length equals 15 residues. The germline CDR1 and CDR2 sequences are MNHNS and SASEGT. Written as DNA, the CDR3 is TGTGCCAGCATACTAGCGGGGGGGAGCACAGATACGCAGTATTTT. Protein: CASILAGGSTDTQYF.

The chain joins TRBV27 to TRBJ1-1; tentatively, D is TRBD1 (6 bases). Germline V gene lookup returns CDR1 MNHEY and CDR2 SMNVEV (reference sequence). CDR3 length equals 16 residues. V dropped 8 bases and J dropped 0 bases, with 19 bases sitting between them. The CDR3 DNA reads as TGTGCCAGCTCCCTTTCGGGAACAGGGCTGAACACTGAAGCTTTCTTT. Its translation: CASSLSGTGLNTEAFF.

This clone was seen a handful of times. V and J are TRBV25-1 and TRBJ1-2; 10 nucleotides agree with TRBD1. The germline V gene encodes CDR1 MGHDK and CDR2 SYGVNS. With 6 bases clipped from V and 5 bases from J, the junction kept 3 bases outside the gene matches. This CDR3 contains 13 residues. The CDR3 bases are TGTGCCAGCAGGCAGGGACAGGGGTATGGCTACACCTTC. This translates into CASRQGQGYGYTF.

The chain uses TRBV11-2 and TRBJ2-3; perhaps TRBD2 as D (5 bases). Germline V gene lookup returns CDR1 SGHAT and CDR2 FQNNGV. The CDR3 has 14 amino acids. The V and J ends lost 5 bases and 5 bases respectively, with 14 bases between them. In DNA form, the CDR3 reads TGTGCCAGCAGCACTGGACTCCGAGGAGATACGCAGTATTTT. It encodes CASSTGLRGDTQYF.

This sequence joins TRBV9 and TRBJ2-1; 7 bases map to TRBD1. Germline V lookup: CDR1 SGDLS, CDR2 YYNGEE. Trimming took 4 bases from V and 2 from J; bases not matched to a gene: 6. The CDR3 totals 15 residues. The CDR3: CASSPAGTAYNEQFF. In DNA form, the CDR3 reads TGTGCCAGCAGCCCGGCCGGGACAGCCTACAATGAGCAGTTCTTC.